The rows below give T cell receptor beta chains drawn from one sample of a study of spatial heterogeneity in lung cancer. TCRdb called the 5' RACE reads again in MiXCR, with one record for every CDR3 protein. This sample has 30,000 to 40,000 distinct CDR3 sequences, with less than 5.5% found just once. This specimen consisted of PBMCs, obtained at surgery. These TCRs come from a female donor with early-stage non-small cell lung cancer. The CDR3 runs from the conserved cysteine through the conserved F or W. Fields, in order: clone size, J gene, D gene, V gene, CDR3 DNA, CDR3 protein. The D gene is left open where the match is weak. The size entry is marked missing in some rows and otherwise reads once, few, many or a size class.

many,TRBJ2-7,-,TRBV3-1,TGTGCCAGCAGCCAAGTACCCGACAGCCGCTACGAGCAGTACTTC,CASSQVPDSRYEQYF
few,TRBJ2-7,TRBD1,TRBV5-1,TGCGCCAGCAGCTTGGGCGACAGGGGACGTTACGAGCAGTACTTC,CASSLGDRGRYEQYF
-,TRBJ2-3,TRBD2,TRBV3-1,TGTGCCAGCAGCCAAGACGCGCGGGGGGGCAGCACAGATACGCAGTATTTT,CASSQDARGGSTDTQYF
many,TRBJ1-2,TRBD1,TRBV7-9,TGTGCCAGCAGCTTAGCACAGGGGACCTATGGCTACACCTTC,CASSLAQGTYGYTF
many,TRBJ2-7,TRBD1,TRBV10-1,TGCGCCAGCCCCTCCTTTCGGACAGGGCCCCCCCACGAGCAGTACTTC,CASPSFRTGPPHEQYF
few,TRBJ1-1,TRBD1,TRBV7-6,TGTGCCAGCAGCCCCTCAGGGGGCGCGGGGACTGAAGCTTTCTTT,CASSPSGGAGTEAFF
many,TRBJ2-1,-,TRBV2,TGTGCCAGCAACGGGGGTGAGCATGAGCAGTTCTTC,CASNGGEHEQFF
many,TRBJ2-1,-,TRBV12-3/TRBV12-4,TGTGCCAGCAGTTTTTATACTGGGGGCTCCTACAATGAGCAGTTCTTC,CASSFYTGGSYNEQFF
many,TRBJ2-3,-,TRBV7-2,TGTGCCAGCAGCTTAGACAGGGCGGCAGATACGCAGTATTTT,CASSLDRAADTQYF
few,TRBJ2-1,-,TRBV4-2,TGTGCCAGCAGCCAAGATGCAGGGTTCTTTACTGTCAATGAGCAGTTCTTC,CASSQDAGFFTVNEQFF
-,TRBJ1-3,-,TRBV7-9,TGTGCCAGCAGCCCCTCTATCACCATATATTTT,CASSPSITIYF
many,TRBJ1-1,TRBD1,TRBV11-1,TGTGCCAGCAGCTTAGCCGGAGGACCAGGGGGCTCCGATTTCGCTGAAGCTTTCTTT,CASSLAGGPGGSDFAEAFF
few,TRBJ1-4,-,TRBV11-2,TGTGCCAGCAGCAAAGGGGTTAATGAAAAACTGTTTTTT,CASSKGVNEKLFF
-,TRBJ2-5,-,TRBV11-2,TGTGCCAGCAGCTTAGCCGGAGTGTCCAGGCTTCAAGAGACCCAGTACTTC,CASSLAGVSRLQETQYF
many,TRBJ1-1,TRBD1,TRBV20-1,TGCAGTGCTAGAGTTCGCGGCAGGGGGGACACTGAAGCTTTCTTT,CSARVRGRGDTEAFF
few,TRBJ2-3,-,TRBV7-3,TGTGCCAGCAGCTTAAACCCCACAGATACGCAGTATTTT,CASSLNPTDTQYF
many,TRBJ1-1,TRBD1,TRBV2,TGTGCCAGCAGTAAGACAGGGGGGCAGATCGCTGAAGCTTTCTTT,CASSKTGGQIAEAFF